This TCR beta chain emerged from a study of blood T cell repertoires in COVID-19. Overall study context: Donors in the United States, Italy and Spain gave samples during acute or convalescent COVID-19. Sources were T cells, B-cell-depleted T cells, or PBMCs; the material itself was cDNA or gDNA.

Losses at the gene ends were 5 bases for V and 5 bases for J; bases not matched to a gene: 13. The germline V gene encodes CDR1 SGHTA and CDR2 FQGNSA. CDR3 length: 17 amino acids. Source study methods: Reference gene primer amplification in the assay estimated nucleated cell counts. Measured with immunoSEQ multiplex PCR; TCRdb has only the in-frame clones, and not every one. Clone size and V and J calls were adopted from that table, with D and trimming inferred from the DNA. The data hold nearly 200,000 clones, with about 85% observed a single time. The rearrangement links TRBV7-2 to TRBJ2-3, with 10 bases lining up with TRBD2. This clonotype was obtained from a human donor in a cohort sampled during active COVID-19. The sample comprised peripheral blood. The CDR3 DNA is TGTGCCAGCAGCCCGTCCCCACTAGCGGGGTATGGAGATACGCAGTATTTT. This gives the protein CASSPSPLAGYGDTQYF.